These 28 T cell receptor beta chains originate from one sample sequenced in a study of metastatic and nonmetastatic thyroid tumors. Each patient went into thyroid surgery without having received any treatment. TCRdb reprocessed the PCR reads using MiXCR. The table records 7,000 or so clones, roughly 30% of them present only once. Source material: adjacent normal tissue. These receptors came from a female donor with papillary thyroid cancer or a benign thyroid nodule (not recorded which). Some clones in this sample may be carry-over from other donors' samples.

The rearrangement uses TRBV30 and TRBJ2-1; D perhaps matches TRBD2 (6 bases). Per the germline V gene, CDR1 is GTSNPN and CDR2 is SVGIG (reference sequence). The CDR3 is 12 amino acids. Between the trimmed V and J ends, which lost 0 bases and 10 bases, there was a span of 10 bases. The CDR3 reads CAWSVAGYEQFF. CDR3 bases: TGTGCCTGGAGTGTGGCGGGATACGAGCAGTTCTTC.

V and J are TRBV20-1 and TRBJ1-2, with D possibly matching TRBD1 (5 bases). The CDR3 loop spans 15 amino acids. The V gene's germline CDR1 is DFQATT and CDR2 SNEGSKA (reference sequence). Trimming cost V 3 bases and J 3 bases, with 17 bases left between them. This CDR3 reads CSARDSTGTDYGYTF. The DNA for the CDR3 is TGCAGTGCTAGGGATTCAACCGGGACGGACTATGGCTACACCTTC.

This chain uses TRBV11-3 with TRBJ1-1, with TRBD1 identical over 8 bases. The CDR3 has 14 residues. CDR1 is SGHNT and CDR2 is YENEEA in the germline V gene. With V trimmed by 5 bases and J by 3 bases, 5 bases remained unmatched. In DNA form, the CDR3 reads TGTGCCAGCAGCCAACAGGGGGGCCACACTGAAGCTTTCTTT. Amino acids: CASSQQGGHTEAFF.

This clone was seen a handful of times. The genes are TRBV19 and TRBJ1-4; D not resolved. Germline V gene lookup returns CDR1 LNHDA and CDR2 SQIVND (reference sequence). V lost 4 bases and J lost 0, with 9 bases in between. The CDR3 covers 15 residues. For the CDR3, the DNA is TGTGCCAGTAGTACCTCACCAGCAACTAATGAAAAACTGTTTTTT. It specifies CASSTSPATNEKLFF.

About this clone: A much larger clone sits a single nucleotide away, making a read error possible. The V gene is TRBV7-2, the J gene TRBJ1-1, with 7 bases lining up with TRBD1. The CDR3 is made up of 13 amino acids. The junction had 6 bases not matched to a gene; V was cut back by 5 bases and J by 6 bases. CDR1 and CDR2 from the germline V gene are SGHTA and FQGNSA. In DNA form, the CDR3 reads TGTGCCAGCAGCCCCTACAGGGGATCTGAAGCTTTCTTT. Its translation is CASSPYRGSEAFF.

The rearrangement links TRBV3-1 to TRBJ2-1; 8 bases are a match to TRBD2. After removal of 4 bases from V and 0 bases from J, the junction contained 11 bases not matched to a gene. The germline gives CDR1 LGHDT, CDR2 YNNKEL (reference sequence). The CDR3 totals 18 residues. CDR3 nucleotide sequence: TGTGCCAGCAGCCTAGGGACTAGAGGCCCCATCTCCTACAATGAGCAGTTCTTC. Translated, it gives CASSLGTRGPISYNEQFF.

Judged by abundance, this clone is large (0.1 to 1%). CDR3 nucleotides: TGTGCCAGCAGGGAAGGGGGCGCAGGTGGCTACACCTTC. It translates to CASREGGAGGYTF. V gene TRBV27 combines with J gene TRBJ1-2, with 7 bases fitting TRBD1. The CDR3 has 13 residues. With V trimmed by 6 bases and J by 7 bases, 8 bases remained unmatched. Per the germline V gene, CDR1 is MNHEY and CDR2 is SMNVEV (reference sequence).

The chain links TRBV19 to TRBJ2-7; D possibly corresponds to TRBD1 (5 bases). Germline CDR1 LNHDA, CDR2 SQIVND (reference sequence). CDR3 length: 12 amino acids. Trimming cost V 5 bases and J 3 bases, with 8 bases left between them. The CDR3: CASSPDSYEQYF. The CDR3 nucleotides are TGTGCCAGTAGTCCCGACAGCTACGAGCAGTACTTC.

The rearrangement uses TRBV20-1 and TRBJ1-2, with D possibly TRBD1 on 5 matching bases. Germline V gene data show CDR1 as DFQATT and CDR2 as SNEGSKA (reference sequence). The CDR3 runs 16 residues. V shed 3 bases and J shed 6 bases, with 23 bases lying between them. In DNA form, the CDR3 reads TGCAGTGCTAGGTACCCGGGGCCCCAGGTCTTAGATGGCTACACCTTC. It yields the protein CSARYPGPQVLDGYTF.

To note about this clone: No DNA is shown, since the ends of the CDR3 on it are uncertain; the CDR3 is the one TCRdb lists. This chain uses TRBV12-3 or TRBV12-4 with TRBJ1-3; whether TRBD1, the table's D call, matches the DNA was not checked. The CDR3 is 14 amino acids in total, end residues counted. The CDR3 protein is CASILAGAAHTIYF.

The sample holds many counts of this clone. DNA of the CDR3: TGTGCCAGCTCACCCCGGGACGCCACCAACCCAATCAACTACCCAAGCTATGGCTACACCTTC. It translates to CASSPRDATNPINYPSYGYTF. This chain links TRBV18 with TRBJ1-2; TRBD1 might be the D (5 bases). This CDR3 region has 21 residues. In germline, CDR1 is KGHSH, CDR2 LQKENI. With 3 bases removed from V and 4 bases from J, the gap between germline ends came to 33 bases.

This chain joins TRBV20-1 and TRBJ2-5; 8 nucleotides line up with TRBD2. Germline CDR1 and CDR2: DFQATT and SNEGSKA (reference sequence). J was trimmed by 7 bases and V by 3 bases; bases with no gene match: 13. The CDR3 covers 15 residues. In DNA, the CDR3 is TGCAGTGCTAGTATTGTTAGCGGGACCGCAGGGACCCAGTACTTC. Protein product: CSASIVSGTAGTQYF.

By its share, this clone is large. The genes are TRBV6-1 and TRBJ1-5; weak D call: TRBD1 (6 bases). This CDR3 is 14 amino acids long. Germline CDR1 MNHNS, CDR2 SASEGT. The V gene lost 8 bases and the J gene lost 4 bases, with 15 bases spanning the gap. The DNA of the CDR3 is TGTGCCAGCGAAACAGGGACACGAAATCAGCCCCAGCATTTT. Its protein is CASETGTRNQPQHF.

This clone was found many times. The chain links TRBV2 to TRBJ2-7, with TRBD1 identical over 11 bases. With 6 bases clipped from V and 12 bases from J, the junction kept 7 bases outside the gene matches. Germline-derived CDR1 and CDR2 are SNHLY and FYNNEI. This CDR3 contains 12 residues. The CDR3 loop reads CASRDRGLSTYF. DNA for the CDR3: TGTGCCAGCAGGGACAGGGGGCTAAGCACGTACTTC.

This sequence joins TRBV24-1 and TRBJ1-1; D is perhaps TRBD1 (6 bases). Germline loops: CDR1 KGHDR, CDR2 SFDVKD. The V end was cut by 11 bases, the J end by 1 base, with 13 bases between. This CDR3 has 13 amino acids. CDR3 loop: CASRGWKNTEAFF. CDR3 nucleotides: TGTGCCAGCAGGGGCTGGAAGAACACTGAAGCTTTCTTT.

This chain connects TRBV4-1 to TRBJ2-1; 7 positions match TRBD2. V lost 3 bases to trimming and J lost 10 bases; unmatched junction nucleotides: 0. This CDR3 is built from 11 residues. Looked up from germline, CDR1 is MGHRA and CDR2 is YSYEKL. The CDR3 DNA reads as TGCGCCAGCAGCCAGGGAGGGGAGCAGTTCTTC. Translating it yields CASSQGGEQFF.

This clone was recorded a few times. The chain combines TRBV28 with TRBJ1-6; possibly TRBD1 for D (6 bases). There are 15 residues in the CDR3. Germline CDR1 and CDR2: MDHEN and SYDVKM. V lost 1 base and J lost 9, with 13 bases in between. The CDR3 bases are TGTGCCAGCAGTTTATATCTCGCAGGGGCTTCACCCCTCCACTTT. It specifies CASSLYLAGASPLHF.

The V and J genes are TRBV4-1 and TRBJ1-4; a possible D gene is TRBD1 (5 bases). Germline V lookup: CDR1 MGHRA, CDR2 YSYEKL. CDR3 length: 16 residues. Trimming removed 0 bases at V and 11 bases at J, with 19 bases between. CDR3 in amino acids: CASSQDGGSGEGKLFF. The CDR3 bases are TGCGCCAGCAGCCAAGATGGGGGGAGTGGGGAGGGGAAACTGTTTTTT.

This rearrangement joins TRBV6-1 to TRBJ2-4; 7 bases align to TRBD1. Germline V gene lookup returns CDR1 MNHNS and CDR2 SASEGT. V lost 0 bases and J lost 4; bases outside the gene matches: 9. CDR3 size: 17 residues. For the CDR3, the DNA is TGTGCCAGCAGTGAAGCCATGCCCGGGACAGTTAAAAACATTCAGTACTTC. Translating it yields CASSEAMPGTVKNIQYF.

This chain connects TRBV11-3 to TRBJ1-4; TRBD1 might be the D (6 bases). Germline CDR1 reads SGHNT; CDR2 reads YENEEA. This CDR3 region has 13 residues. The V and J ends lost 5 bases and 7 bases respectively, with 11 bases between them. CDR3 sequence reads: CASSPGGGEKLFF. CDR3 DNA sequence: TGTGCCAGCAGCCCAGGAGGGGGTGAAAAACTGTTTTTT.

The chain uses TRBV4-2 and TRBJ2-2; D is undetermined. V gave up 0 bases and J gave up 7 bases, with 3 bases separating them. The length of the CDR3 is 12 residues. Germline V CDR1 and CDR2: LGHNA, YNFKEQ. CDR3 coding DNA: TGTGCCAGCAGCCAAGATGACGGGGAGCTGTTTTTT. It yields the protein CASSQDDGELFF.

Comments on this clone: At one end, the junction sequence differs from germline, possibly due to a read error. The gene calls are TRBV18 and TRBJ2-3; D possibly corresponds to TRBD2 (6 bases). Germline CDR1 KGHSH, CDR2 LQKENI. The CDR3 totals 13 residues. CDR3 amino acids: CASSPDGGDTQYF. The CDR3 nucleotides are TGCGCCAGCTCACCGGACGGGGGAGATACGCAGTATTTT.

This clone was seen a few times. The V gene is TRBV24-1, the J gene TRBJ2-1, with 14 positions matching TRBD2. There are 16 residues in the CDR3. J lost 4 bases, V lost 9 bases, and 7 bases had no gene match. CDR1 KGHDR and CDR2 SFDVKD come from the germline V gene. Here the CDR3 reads CATQGTSGSTYNEQFF. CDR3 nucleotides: TGTGCCACCCAGGGGACTAGCGGGAGTACTTACAATGAGCAGTTCTTC.

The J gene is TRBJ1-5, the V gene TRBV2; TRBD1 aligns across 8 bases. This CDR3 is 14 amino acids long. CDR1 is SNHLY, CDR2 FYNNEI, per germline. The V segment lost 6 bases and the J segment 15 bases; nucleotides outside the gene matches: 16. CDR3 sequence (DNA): TGTGCCAGCAGCGGCAACGGACAGGGTCAGCCAAGGCATTTT. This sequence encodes CASSGNGQGQPRHF.

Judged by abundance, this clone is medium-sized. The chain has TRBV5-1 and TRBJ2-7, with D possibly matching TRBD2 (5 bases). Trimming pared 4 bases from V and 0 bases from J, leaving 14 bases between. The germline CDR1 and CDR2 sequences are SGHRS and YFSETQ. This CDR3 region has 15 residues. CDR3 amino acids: CASSLGVQSSYEQYF. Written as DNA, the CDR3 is TGCGCCAGCAGCCTGGGAGTTCAGAGCTCCTACGAGCAGTACTTC.

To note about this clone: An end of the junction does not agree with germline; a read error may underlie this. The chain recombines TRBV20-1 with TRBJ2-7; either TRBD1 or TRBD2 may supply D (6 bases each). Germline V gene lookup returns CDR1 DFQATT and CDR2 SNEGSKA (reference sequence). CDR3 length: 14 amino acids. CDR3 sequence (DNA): TGCATTGCCCTACGGGGGCCCGCCTCCTACGAGCAGTGCTTC. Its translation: CIALRGPASYEQCF.

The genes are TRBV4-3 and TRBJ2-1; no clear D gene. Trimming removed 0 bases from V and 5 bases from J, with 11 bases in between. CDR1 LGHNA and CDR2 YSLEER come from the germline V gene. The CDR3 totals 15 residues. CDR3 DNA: TGCGCCAGCAGCCAAGATGTGGGCAGCCACAATGAGCAGTTCTTC. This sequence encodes CASSQDVGSHNEQFF.

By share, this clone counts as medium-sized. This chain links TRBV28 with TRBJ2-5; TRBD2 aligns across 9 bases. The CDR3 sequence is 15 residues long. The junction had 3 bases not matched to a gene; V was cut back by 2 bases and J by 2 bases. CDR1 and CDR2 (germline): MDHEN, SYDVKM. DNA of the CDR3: TGTGCCAGCAGTTTAGTAACTAGCGGGCAAGAGACCCAGTACTTC. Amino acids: CASSLVTSGQETQYF.